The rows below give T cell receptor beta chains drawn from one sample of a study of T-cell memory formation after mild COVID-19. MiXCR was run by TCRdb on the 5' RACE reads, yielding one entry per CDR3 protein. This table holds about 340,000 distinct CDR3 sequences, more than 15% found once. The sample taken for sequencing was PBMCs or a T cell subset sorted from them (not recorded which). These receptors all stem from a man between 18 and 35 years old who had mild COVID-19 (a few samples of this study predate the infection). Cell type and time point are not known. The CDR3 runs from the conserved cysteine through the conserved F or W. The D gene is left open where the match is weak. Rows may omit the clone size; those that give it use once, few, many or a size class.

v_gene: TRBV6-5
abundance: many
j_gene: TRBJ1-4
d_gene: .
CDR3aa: CASSYRGEDEKLFF
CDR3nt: TGTGCCAGCAGTTACCGGGGAGAGGATGAAAAACTGTTTTTT

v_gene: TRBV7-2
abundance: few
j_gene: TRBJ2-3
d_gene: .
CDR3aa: CASSPPFGTQYF
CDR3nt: TGTGCCAGCAGCCCCCCGTTCGGTACGCAGTATTTT

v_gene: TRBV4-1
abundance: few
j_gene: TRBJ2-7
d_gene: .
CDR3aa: CASSQLGLREQYF
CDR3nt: TGCGCCAGCAGCCAACTGGGACTGCGGGAGCAGTACTTC

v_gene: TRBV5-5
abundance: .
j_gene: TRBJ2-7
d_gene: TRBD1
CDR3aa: CASSSGQGAVEQYF
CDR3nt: TGTGCCAGCAGCTCGGGACAGGGGGCGGTCGAGCAGTACTTC

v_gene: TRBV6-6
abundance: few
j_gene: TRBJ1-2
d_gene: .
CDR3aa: CASSSDNNYGYTF
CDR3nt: TGTGCCAGCAGTTCTGACAATAACTATGGCTACACCTTC

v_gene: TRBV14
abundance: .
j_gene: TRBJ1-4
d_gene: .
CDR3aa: CASSLRVGEKLFF
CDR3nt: TGTGCCAGCAGCCTAAGGGTTGGGGAAAAACTGTTTTTT

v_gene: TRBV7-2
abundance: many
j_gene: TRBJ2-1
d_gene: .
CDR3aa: CASSLAHYNEQFF
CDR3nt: TGTGCCAGCAGCTTAGCGCACTACAATGAGCAGTTCTTC

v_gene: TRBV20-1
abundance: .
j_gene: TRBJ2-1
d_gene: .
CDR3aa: CSAATPGNRYEQFF
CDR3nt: TGCAGTGCTGCTACCCCGGGGAATCGGTATGAGCAGTTCTTC

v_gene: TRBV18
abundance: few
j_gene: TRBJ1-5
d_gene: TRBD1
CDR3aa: CASSGTASNQPQHF
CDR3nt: TGTGCCAGCTCCGGGACAGCGAGCAATCAGCCCCAGCATTTT

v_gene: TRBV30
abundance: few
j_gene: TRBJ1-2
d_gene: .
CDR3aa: CAWALGNYGYTF
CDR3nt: TGTGCCTGGGCCTTAGGGAACTATGGCTACACCTTC

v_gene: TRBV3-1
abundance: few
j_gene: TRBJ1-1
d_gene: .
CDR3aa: CASKLTEGAEAFF
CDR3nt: TGTGCCAGCAAACTAACAGAGGGGGCTGAAGCTTTCTTT

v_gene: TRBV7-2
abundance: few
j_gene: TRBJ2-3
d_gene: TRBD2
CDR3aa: CASRVPGLAAGDTQYF
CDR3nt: TGTGCCAGCAGGGTTCCGGGACTAGCGGCTGGAGATACGCAGTATTTT

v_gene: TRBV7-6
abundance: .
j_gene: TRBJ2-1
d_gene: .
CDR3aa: CASSGRGGGANEQFF
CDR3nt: TGTGCCAGCAGCGGGCGGGGAGGGGGTGCCAATGAGCAGTTCTTC

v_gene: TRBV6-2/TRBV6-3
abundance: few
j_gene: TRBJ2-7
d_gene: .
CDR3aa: CASSSAGTGYEQYF
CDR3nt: TGTGCCAGCAGTTCGGCGGGGACTGGCTACGAGCAGTACTTC

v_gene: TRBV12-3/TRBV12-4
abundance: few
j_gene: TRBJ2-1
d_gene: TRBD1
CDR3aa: CASSRADRVQFF
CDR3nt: TGTGCCAGCAGTCGAGCAGACAGGGTGCAGTTCTTC

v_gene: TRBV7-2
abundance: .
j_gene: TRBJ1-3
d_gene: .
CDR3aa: CASSFYGNTIYF
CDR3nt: TGTGCCAGCAGCTTTTACGGAAACACCATATATTTT

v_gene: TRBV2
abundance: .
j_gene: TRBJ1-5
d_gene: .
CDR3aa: CASSPGSGNQPQHF
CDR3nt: TGTGCCAGCAGCCCCGGGTCTGGCAATCAGCCCCAGCATTTT

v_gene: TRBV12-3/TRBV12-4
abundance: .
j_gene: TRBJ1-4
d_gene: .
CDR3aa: CASRLERPNEKLFF
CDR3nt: TGTGCCAGCAGGCTCGAGAGACCGAATGAAAAACTGTTTTTT

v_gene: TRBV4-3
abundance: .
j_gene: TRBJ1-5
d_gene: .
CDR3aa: CASSQDRTGINQPQHF
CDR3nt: TGCGCCAGCAGCCAAGATCGTACAGGGATCAATCAGCCCCAGCATTTT

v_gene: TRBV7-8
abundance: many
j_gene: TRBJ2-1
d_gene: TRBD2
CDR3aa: CASSWKGTSGGAVQFF
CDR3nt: TGTGCCAGCAGCTGGAAAGGGACTAGCGGGGGGGCTGTGCAGTTCTTC

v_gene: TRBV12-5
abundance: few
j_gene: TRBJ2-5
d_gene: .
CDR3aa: CASGLMGFSQETQYF
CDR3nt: TGTGCTAGTGGTTTGATGGGGTTTTCGCAAGAGACCCAGTACTTC

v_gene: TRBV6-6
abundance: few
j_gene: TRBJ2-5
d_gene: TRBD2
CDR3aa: CASSYWRGSQETQYF
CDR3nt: TGTGCCAGCAGTTATTGGCGGGGGAGCCAAGAGACCCAGTACTTC

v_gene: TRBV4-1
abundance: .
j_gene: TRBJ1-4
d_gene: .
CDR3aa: CASSYQEDEKLFF
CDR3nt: TGCGCCAGCAGCTACCAGGAAGATGAAAAACTGTTTTTT

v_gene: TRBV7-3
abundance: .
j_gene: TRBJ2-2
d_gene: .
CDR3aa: CASSLYQLNTGELFF
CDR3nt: TGTGCCAGCAGCTTATACCAGCTAAACACCGGGGAGCTGTTTTTT

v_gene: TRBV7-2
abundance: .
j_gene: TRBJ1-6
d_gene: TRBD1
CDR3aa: CASSLKRGTGTGSYNSPLHF
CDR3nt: TGTGCCAGCAGCTTAAAACGGGGGACAGGGACAGGCTCCTATAATTCACCCCTCCACTTT

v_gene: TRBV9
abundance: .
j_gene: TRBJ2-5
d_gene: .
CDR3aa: CASSDLSGQETQYF
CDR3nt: TGTGCCAGCAGCGACCTTAGCGGTCAAGAGACCCAGTACTTC

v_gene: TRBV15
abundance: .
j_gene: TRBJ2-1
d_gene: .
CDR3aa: CATSRTETNNEQFF
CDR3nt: TGTGCCACCAGCAGAACAGAGACCAACAATGAGCAGTTCTTC

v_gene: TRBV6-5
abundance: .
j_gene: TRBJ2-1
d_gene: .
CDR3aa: CASKLTWVVSLREQFF
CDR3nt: TGTGCCAGCAAACTTACGTGGGTAGTAAGCCTCAGGGAGCAGTTCTTC

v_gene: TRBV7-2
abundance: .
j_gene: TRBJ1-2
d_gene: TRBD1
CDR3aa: CASSASQGVGYGYTF
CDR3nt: TGTGCCAGCAGCGCCAGCCAGGGGGTGGGCTATGGCTACACCTTC

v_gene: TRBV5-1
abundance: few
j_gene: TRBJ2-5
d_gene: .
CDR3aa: CASTYRIGAEETQYF
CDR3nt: TGCGCCAGCACCTACCGGATAGGGGCGGAAGAGACCCAGTACTTC

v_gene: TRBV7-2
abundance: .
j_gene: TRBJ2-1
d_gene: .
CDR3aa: CASSPRRDNYNEQFF
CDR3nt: TGTGCCAGCAGCCCCCGCCGGGACAACTACAATGAGCAGTTCTTC

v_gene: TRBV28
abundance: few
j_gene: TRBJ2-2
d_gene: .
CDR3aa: CASSLPAIGELFF
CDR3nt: TGTGCCAGCAGTTTGCCTGCGATCGGGGAGCTGTTTTTT

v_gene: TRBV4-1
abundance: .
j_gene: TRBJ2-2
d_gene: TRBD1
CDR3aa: CASSPPRGQGFGELFF
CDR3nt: TGCGCCAGCAGCCCCCCTCGGGGACAGGGGTTCGGGGAGCTGTTTTTT

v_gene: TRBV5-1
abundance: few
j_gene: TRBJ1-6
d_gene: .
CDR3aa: CASSAGTADGTPLHF
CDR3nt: TGCGCCAGCAGCGCTGGGACCGCGGATGGGACACCCCTCCACTTT

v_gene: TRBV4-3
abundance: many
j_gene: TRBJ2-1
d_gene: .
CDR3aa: CASSQEASSFESFF
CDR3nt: TGCGCCAGCAGCCAAGAGGCTAGCTCCTTCGAGTCATTCTTC

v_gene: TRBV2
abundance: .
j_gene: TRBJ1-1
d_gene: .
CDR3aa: CASNPQRLNTEAFF
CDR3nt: TGTGCCAGCAACCCACAGAGGCTGAACACTGAAGCTTTCTTT

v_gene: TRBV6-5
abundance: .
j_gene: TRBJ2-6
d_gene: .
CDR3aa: CASGQRAGANVLTF
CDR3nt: TGTGCCAGTGGACAGAGGGCTGGGGCCAACGTCCTGACTTTC

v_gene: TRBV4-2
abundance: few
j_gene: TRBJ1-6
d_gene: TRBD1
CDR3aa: CASSQPQGSPLHF
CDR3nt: TGTGCCAGCAGCCAACCACAGGGGTCACCCCTCCACTTT

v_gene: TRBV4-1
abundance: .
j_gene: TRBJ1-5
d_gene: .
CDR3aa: CASSTTSGASNQPQHF
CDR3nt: TGCGCCAGCAGCACCACGTCCGGGGCTAGCAATCAGCCCCAGCATTTT

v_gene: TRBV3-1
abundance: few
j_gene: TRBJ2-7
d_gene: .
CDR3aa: CASSQEMQGNEQYF
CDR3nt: TGTGCCAGCAGCCAAGAAATGCAGGGGAACGAGCAGTACTTC

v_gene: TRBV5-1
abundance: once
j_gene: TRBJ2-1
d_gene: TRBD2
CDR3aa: CASSWGLADYNEQFF
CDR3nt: TGCGCCAGCAGCTGGGGACTAGCGGACTACAATGAGCAGTTCTTC

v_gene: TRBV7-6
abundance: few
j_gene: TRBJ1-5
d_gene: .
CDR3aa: CASSLEDNQPQHF
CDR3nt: TGTGCCAGCAGCTTAGAAGACAATCAGCCCCAGCATTTT

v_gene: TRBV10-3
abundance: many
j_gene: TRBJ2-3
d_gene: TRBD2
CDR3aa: CAISDGTSGEHTDTQYF
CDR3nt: TGTGCCATCAGTGATGGGACTAGCGGGGAGCACACAGATACGCAGTATTTT

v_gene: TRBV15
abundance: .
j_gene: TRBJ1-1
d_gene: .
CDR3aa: CATSTTGTGDEAFF
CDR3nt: TGTGCCACCAGTACCACCGGGACGGGAGATGAAGCTTTCTTT

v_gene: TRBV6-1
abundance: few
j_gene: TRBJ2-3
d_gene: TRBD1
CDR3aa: CASSEARQGAGTDTQYF
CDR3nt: TGTGCCAGCAGTGAAGCTCGACAGGGGGCCGGCACAGATACGCAGTATTTT

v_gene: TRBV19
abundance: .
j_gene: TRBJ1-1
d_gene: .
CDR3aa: CASSFQGATPEAFF
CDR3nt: TGTGCCAGTAGTTTTCAGGGAGCGACTCCTGAAGCTTTCTTT

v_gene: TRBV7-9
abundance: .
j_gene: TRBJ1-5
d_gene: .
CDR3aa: CASSFGRGGQPQHF
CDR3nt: TGTGCCAGCAGCTTCGGCAGGGGAGGTCAGCCCCAGCATTTT

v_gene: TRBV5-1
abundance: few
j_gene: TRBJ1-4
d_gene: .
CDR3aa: CAGWGDEKLFF
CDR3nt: TGCGCCGGCTGGGGGGATGAAAAACTGTTTTTT

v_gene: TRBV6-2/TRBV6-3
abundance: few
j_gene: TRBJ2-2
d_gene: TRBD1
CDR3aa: CASRRDRGLSTGELFF
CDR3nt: TGTGCCAGCCGCCGGGACAGGGGGCTATCCACCGGGGAGCTGTTTTTT

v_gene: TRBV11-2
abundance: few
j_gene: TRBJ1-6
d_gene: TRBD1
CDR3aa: CASSLRQGAGFGSPLHF
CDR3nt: TGTGCCAGCAGCCTCAGACAGGGGGCAGGGTTTGGTTCACCCCTCCACTTT

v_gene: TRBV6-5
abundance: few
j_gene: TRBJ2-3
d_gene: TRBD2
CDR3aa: CASSYFGGDTQYF
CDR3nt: TGTGCCAGCAGTTACTTCGGGGGGGACACGCAGTATTTT

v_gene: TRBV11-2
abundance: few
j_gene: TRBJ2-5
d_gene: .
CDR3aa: CASSLLGGEGETQYF
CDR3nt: TGTGCCAGCAGCTTACTAGGGGGGGAGGGAGAGACCCAGTACTTC

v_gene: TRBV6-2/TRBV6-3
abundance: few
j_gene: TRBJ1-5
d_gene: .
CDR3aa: CASSLEGGSNQPQHF
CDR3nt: TGTGCCAGCAGCCTCGAGGGGGGTAGCAATCAGCCCCAGCATTTT

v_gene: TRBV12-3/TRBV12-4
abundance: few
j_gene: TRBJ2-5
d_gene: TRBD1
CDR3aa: CASLYLGAGGRETQYF
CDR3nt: TGTGCCAGCTTATACCTGGGTGCAGGGGGCCGGGAGACCCAGTACTTC

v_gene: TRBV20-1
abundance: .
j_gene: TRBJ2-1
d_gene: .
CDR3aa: CSARDSLPQGYSYNEQFF
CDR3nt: TGCAGTGCTAGAGATTCCCTGCCCCAAGGGTACTCCTACAATGAGCAGTTCTTC

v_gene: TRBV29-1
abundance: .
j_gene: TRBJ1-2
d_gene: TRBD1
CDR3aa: CSDRQGADYGYTF
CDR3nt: TGCAGCGACCGACAGGGGGCCGACTATGGCTACACCTTC

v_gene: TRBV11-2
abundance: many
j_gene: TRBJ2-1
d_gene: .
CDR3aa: CASSLDLGLDEQFF
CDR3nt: TGTGCCAGCAGCTTAGATCTGGGTCTGGATGAGCAGTTCTTC